These 9 T cell receptor beta chains were all obtained from the same sample, sequenced in a study of T cells in Graves' hyperthyroidism and ophthalmopathy. RNA transcripts yielded amplified TCR beta CDR3 regions. The HTBI primer set was used in a first-round RT-PCR of the TCR CDR3. MiXCR, applied by TCRdb to the multiplex PCR reads, yields one record per CDR3 protein. The data show 500,000 to 800,000 distinct CDR3 sequences, with roughly 14% seen just once and approximately 12% held by the top ten. The sequencing sample was made of blood. The receptor source for this set is a woman in her 50s with Graves' ophthalmopathy.

The V call is TRBV29-1, the J call TRBJ1-2; TRBD1 is a possible D gene (6 bases). The CDR3 runs to 15 residues. Germline CDR1 SQVTM, CDR2 ANQGSEA. Between the trimmed V and J ends, which lost 2 bases and 2 bases, there was a span of 15 bases. CDR3 sequence reads: CSVEWGAQGNYGYTF. The CDR3 nucleotides are TGCAGCGTTGAATGGGGGGCCCAGGGGAACTATGGCTACACCTTC.

This clonotype was found many times. The rearrangement uses TRBV20-1 and TRBJ2-1, with 7 bases fitting TRBD2. This CDR3 region has 16 residues. Germline V gene lookup returns CDR1 DFQATT and CDR2 SNEGSKA (reference sequence). V shed 3 bases, J shed 6 bases, and the junction held 14 bases outside the gene matches. CDR3 sequence: CSASFFGRRSGNEQFF. CDR3 bases: TGCAGTGCTAGCTTCTTCGGGAGGAGGAGCGGCAATGAGCAGTTCTTC.

This clonotype was seen repeatedly, ten times or more. The gene calls are TRBV14 and TRBJ1-1; tentative D call: TRBD1 (5 bases). Deletions cut 2 bases from V and 6 bases from J, with 16 bases between. The CDR3 is 15 residues long. Germline V gives CDR1 SGHDN, CDR2 FVKESK. Here the CDR3 DNA reads TGTGCCAGCAGCCAAATGAGGGTGGGACTTTCTGAAGCTTTCTTT. Translating gives CASSQMRVGLSEAFF.

This clonotype occurred many times. This chain joins TRBV28 and TRBJ2-7; 7 positions match TRBD1. The CDR3 runs 14 residues. Germline CDR1 reads MDHEN; CDR2 reads SYDVKM. Germline trimming cut 6 bases from V and 3 bases from J; bases unmatched to any gene: 8. CDR3 sequence: CASRSNRDSYEQYF. The CDR3 DNA reads TGTGCCAGCAGATCTAACCGGGACAGCTACGAGCAGTACTTC.

In this sample, this clonotype turned up a few times. The chain links TRBV3-1 to TRBJ1-3; D remains ambiguous. Germline CDR1 is LGHDT and CDR2 is YNNKEL (reference sequence). The V gene lost 1 base and the J gene lost 4 bases, with 17 bases spanning the gap. The CDR3 contains 17 residues. The CDR3 sequence is CASSQVGTGITGNTIYF. CDR3 sequence (DNA): TGTGCCAGCAGCCAAGTCGGAACGGGGATAACAGGAAACACCATATATTTT.

This clonotype appeared many times. The genes are TRBV28 and TRBJ1-5, with D hard to call. V lost 7 bases to trimming and J lost 3 bases, with 16 bases between them. The V gene's germline CDR1 is MDHEN and CDR2 SYDVKM. There are 15 residues in the CDR3. The CDR3 region has the DNA TGTGCCAGCAACCCCGGGTGGTGGAACAATCAGCCCCAGCATTTT. It codes for CASNPGWWNNQPQHF.

This clonotype came up many times. V gene TRBV5-1 combines with J gene TRBJ2-7, with D possibly being TRBD1 (6 bases). Trimming shortened V by 6 bases and J by 7 bases, and 17 bases separated the two germline ends. This CDR3 spans 13 amino acids. Per the germline V gene, CDR1 is SGHRS and CDR2 is YFSETQ. The CDR3 protein is CASTETGTGEQYF. The CDR3 nucleotides are TGCGCCAGCACCGAGACAGGTACCGGGGAGCAGTACTTC.

This clonotype has ten or more counts. The chain combines TRBV20-1 with TRBJ1-2; D is undetermined. Germline lookup yields CDR1 DFQATT and CDR2 SNEGSKA (reference sequence). This CDR3 has 13 amino acids. Trimming removed 3 bases from V and 2 bases from J, with 10 bases in between. DNA of the CDR3: TGCAGTGCTAGTGGGGAGATAAACTATGGCTACACCTTC. Translated: CSASGEINYGYTF.

This clonotype has ten or more counts. This chain connects TRBV7-8 to TRBJ2-1; D may be TRBD2 (5 bases). V dropped 3 bases and J dropped 0 bases, with 9 bases sitting between them. This CDR3 comprises 15 residues. Germline assignment: CDR1 SGHVS and CDR2 FQNEAQ. The chain's CDR3 is CASSFAGYSYNEQFF. The CDR3, as DNA: TGTGCCAGCAGCTTCGCGGGCTACTCCTACAATGAGCAGTTCTTC. The variable domain in full, completed from reference TRBV7-8 and TRBJ2-1, reads GAGVSQSPRYKVAKRGQDVALRCDPISGHVSLFWYQQALGQGPEFLTYFQNEAQLDKSGLPSDRFFAERPEGSVSTLKIQRTQQEDSAVYLCASSFAGYSYNEQFFGPGTRLTVL.